This entry describes one T cell receptor (beta chain). Sampled blood was obtained at baseline, cycle 4 day 1, and cycle 7 day 1. The V gene's germline CDR1 is SGHTA and CDR2 FQGNSA. The CDR3 contains 17 residues. V was shortened by 4 bases and J by 2 bases, with 18 bases between the two germline ends. This sample stems from a study of OX40 agonist ivuxolimab in advanced cancers. Method: immunoSEQ multiplex PCR; TCRdb's copy keeps in-frame clones and lacks some. Among roughly 83,000 clones listed, about 90% were seen once. The origin of this receptor is an adult with an advanced solid tumor such as melanoma, head and neck, liver or kidney cancer. The sequencing used CD4+ or CD8+ T cells sorted from blood, collected in a trial of the OX40 agonist ivuxolimab. The chain joins TRBV7-2 to TRBJ1-5; unclear D gene. CDR3 region: CASSYSEGYIGNQPQHF. CDR3 nucleotides: TGTGCCAGCAGCTATAGTGAGGGTTATATCGGCAATCAGCCCCAGCATTTT.